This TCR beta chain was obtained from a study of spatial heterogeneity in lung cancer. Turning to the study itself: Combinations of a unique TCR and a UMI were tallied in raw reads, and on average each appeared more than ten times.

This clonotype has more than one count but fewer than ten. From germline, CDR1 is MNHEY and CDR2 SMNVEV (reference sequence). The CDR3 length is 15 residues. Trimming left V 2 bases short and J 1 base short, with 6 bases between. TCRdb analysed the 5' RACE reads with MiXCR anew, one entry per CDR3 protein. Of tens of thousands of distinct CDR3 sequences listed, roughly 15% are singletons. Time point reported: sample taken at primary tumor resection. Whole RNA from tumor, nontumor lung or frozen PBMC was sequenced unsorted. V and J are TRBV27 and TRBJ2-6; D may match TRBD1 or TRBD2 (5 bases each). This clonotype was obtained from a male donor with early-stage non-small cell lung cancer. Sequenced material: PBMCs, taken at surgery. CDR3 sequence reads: CASSLGGSGANVLTF. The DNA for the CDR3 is TGTGCCAGCAGTTTAGGGGGTTCTGGGGCCAACGTCCTGACTTTC.